The rows below give T cell receptor beta chains drawn from one sample of a study of cytomegalovirus exposure and HLA in healthy donors. The method was immunoSEQ multiplex PCR; TCRdb's version includes in-frame clones alone and lacks a portion of them. This sample yields about 170,000 clones, of which about 82% are seen a single time; approximately 2.4% belongs to the top ten. Sample: PBMCs. The receptors derive from a male donor in good health and CMV-seronegative. CDR3s include the opening cysteine and the closing phenylalanine or tryptophan.

CDR3	V	J
CASSLALVESRAFF	TRBV7-2	TRBJ2-1
CASIGRTQYF	TRBV19	TRBJ2-5
CASSTFDRGLDIQYF	TRBV6-6	TRBJ2-4
CASGWGPDTQYF	TRBV7-3	TRBJ2-3
CASSYGGETQYF	TRBV19	TRBJ2-5
CASKIQGANTEAFF	TRBV7-8	TRBJ1-1
CASSLVTTGGTQYF	TRBV5-4	TRBJ2-5
CASKGRLFDTQYF	TRBV2	TRBJ2-3
CASRRTPTGELFF	TRBV6-1	TRBJ2-2
CAIGTSGREGETQYF	TRBV10-3	TRBJ2-5
CAWSAGGGRGYGYTF	TRBV30	TRBJ1-2
CASSSTGFRETQYF	TRBV7-2	TRBJ2-5
CATSRGGRRTDTQYF	TRBV15	TRBJ2-3
CASSLGQGGDYGYTF	TRBV5-1	TRBJ1-2
CASSLWAGGSNQPQHF	TRBV27	TRBJ1-5
CASSIGWGDAFF	TRBV19	TRBJ1-1
CASSAALAGAGEQFF	TRBV19	TRBJ2-1
CATEGQPGQPQHF	TRBV6-5	TRBJ1-5
CASSQDRTNYEQYF	TRBV5-1	TRBJ2-7
CASSPGDNYEQYF	TRBV18	TRBJ2-7
CASSPLAGHNTGELFF	TRBV5-1	TRBJ2-2
CASSTAGLAGDLAKNIQYF	TRBV28	TRBJ2-4